The text below deals with one T cell receptor beta chain. Its antigen is unidentified. Relative to the germline gene, one junction end is altered; a read error may explain this. Germline V gives CDR1 SGHAT, CDR2 FQDESV (reference sequence). This CDR3 is built from 16 residues. This sample is part of a study of tumor-infiltrating lymphocytes in primary liver carcinoma. Study-wide background: Male and female patients aged 30 to 69 years made up the cohort. Study outcomes and limitations: Tumor-adjacent and tumor-blood pairs shared less of their repertoires than tumor region pairs shared.

The researchers produced TCR beta cDNA from approximately 540 ng total RNA with a constant-region primer. What produced the TCR beta libraries was three nested multiplex PCR rounds using slightly modified ARM-PCR. TRBV1-TRBV30 forward primers and a C-beta reverse primer were used in the first two PCR rounds, which each ran for approximately 11 cycles. TCRdb reanalysed the multiplex PCR reads using MiXCR and keeps one entry per CDR3 protein. Found here are fewer than 400,000 distinct CDR3 sequences, more than 55% of them singletons; the top ten hold roughly 10%. In addition to blood RNA drawn from unsorted whole blood, germline DNA was extracted. Patients were treatment-naive with chronic HBV infection.

The genes are TRBV11-1 and TRBJ2-5; 8 nucleotides align to TRBD1. Sequences were obtained from peripheral blood. The TCR sequence derives from a man in his forties or fifties with primary liver carcinoma and hepatitis B virus infection. CDR3 sequence: CAGSSYPGQAGETRYF. CDR3 coding DNA: TGTGCCGGCAGCTCTTACCCGGGACAGGCCGGGGAGACCCGGTACTTC.